This T cell receptor beta chain was sequenced for a study of spatial heterogeneity in lung cancer. General study results and limits: Approximate estimated coverage of tumor T cells amounted to approximately 6.8% for alpha and 11% to 15% for beta chains. Mutation tallies in tumors tracked expanded intratumoral alpha and beta TCR counts.

In the library, each TCR cDNA molecule bore its own unique molecular identifier. TCRdb ran MiXCR on the 5' RACE reads and lists one entry per CDR3 protein. The sample has a few thousand distinct CDR3 sequences, around 3.3% seen once. Within the sample, this clonotype is large (0.1 to 1%). Its antigen is unidentified. Germline lookup yields CDR1 SGHAT and CDR2 FQNNGV. The CDR3 sequence is 14 residues long. V gave up 3 bases and J gave up 9 bases, with 12 bases separating them. Regarding time point: sample taken at primary tumor resection. Samples came from 60 to 75 TRACERx patients with untreated early-stage lung cancer. Whole RNA, which was extracted from tumor, nontumor lung tissue or frozen PBMC, was sequenced without any cell sorting.

This sample comprised lung tumor tissue, obtained at surgery. The chain links TRBV11-2 to TRBJ1-6; a weak D match, TRBD1 (6 bases). The sequence came from a male donor with early-stage non-small cell lung cancer. The CDR3 sequence: CASSFGTLLSPLHF. For the CDR3, the DNA is TGTGCCAGCAGCTTCGGGACACTTCTTTCACCCCTCCACTTT.